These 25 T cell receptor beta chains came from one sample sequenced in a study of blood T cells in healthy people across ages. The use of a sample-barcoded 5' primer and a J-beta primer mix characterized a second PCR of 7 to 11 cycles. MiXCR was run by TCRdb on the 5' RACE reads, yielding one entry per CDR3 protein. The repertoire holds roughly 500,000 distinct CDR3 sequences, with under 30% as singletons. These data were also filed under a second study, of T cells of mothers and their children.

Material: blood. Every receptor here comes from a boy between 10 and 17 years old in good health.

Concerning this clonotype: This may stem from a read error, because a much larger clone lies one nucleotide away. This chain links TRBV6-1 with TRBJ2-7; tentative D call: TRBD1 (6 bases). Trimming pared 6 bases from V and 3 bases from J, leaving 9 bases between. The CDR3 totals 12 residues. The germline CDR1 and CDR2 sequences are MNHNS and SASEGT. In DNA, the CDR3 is TGTGCCAGCAGCACGGACAGCTACGAGCAGTACTTC. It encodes CASSTDSYEQYF.

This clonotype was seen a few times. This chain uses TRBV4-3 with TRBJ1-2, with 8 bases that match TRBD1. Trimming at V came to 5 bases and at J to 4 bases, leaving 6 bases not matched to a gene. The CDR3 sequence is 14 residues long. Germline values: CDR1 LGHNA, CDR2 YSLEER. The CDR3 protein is CASSVQGGAYGYTF. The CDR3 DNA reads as TGCGCCAGCAGCGTACAGGGGGGCGCCTATGGCTACACCTTC.

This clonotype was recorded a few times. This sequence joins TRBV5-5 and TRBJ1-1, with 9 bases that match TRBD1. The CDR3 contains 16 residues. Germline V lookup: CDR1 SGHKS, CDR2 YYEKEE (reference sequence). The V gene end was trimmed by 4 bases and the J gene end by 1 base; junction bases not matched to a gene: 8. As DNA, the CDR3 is TGTGCCAGCAGCCTAAGACCGGGACAGGGGAACACTGAAGCTTTCTTT. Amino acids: CASSLRPGQGNTEAFF.

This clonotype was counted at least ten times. The CDR3 region has the DNA TGTGCCAGCAGCTTTTACTTAGCGGGGGGCCAAGAGACCCAGTACTTC. Translating gives CASSFYLAGGQETQYF. The rearrangement joins TRBV7-9 to TRBJ2-5, with 10 bases identical to TRBD2. CDR1 and CDR2 from the germline V gene are SEHNR and FQNEAQ (reference sequence). The CDR3 totals 16 residues. The V gene end was trimmed by 3 bases and the J gene end by 1 base; junction bases not matched to a gene: 5.

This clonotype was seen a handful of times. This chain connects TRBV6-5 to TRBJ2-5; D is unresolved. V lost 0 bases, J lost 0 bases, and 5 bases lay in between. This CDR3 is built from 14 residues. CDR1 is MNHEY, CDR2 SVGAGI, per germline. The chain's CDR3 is CASSYSQYQETQYF. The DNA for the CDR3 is TGTGCCAGCAGTTACTCCCAGTACCAAGAGACCCAGTACTTC.

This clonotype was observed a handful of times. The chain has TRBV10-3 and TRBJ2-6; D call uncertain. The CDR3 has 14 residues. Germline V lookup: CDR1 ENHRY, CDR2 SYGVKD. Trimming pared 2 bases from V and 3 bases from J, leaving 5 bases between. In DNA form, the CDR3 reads TGTGCCATCAGTGAGGGGTTTGGGGCCAACGTCCTGACTTTC. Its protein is CAISEGFGANVLTF.

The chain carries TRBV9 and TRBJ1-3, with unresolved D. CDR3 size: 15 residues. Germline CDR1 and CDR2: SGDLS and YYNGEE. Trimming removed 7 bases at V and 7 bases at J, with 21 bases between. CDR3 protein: CASSPPWGSENTIYF. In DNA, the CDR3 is TGTGCCAGCTCTCCTCCGTGGGGATCGGAGAACACCATATATTTT.

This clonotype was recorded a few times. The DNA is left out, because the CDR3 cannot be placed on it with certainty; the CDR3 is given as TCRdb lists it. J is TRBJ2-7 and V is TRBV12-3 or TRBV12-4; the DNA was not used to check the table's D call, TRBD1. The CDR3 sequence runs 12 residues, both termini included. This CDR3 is CASSLSFAPGNF.

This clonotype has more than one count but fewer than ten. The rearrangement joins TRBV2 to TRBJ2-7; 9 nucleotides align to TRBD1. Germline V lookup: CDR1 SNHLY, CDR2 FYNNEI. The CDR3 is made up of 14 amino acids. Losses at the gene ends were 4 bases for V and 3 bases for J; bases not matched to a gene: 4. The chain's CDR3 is CASSVDRGGYEQYF. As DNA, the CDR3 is TGTGCCAGCAGTGTGGACAGGGGAGGCTACGAGCAGTACTTC.

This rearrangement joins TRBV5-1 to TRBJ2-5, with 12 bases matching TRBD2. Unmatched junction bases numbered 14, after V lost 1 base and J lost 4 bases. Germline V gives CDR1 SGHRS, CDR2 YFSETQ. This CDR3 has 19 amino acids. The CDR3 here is CASSLSLAGGHNPGETQYF. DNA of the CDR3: TGCGCCAGCAGCTTGAGCCTAGCGGGGGGGCATAATCCGGGAGAGACCCAGTACTTC. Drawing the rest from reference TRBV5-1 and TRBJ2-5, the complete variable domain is KAGVTQTPRYLIKTRGQQVTLSCSPISGHRSVSWYQQTPGQGLQFLFEYFSETQRNKGNFPGRFSGRQFSNSRSEMNVSTLELGDSALYLCASSLSLAGGHNPGETQYFGPGTRLLVL.

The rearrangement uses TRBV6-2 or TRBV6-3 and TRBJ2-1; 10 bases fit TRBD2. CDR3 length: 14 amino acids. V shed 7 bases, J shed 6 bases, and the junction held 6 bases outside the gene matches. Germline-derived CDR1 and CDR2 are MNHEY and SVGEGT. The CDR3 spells CASNLAGAPNEQFF. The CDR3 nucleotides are TGTGCCAGCAACCTAGCGGGGGCCCCCAATGAGCAGTTCTTC.

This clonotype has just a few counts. The CDR3 reads CASSDRDSGANEQFF. In DNA, the CDR3 is TGTGCCAGCAGTGATCGGGACTCGGGGGCCAATGAGCAGTTCTTC. This chain links TRBV6-4 with TRBJ2-1, with D perhaps being TRBD1 or TRBD2 (6 bases each). V was clipped by 3 bases and J by 6 bases, with 15 bases between them. The CDR3 covers 15 residues. Germline-derived CDR1 and CDR2 are MRHNA and SNTAGT.

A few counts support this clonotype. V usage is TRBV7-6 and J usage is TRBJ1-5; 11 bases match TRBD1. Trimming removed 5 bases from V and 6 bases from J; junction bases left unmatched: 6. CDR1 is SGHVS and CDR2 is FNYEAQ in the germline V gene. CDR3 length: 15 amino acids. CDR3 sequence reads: CASSPGTGGIQPQHF. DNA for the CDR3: TGTGCCAGCAGCCCAGGGACAGGGGGTATTCAGCCCCAGCATTTT.

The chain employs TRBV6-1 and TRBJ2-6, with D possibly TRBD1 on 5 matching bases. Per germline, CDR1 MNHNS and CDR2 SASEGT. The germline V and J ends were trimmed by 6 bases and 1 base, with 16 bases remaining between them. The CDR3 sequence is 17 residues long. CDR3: CASSGHPAESGANVLTF. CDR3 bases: TGTGCCAGCAGCGGACACCCTGCTGAATCTGGGGCCAACGTCCTGACTTTC.

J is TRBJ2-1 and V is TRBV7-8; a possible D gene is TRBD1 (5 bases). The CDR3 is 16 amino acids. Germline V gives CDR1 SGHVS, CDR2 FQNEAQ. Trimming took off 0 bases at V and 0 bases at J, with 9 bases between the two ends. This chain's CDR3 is CASSLAFTGSYNEQFF. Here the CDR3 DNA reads TGTGCCAGCAGCTTAGCTTTTACAGGCTCCTACAATGAGCAGTTCTTC. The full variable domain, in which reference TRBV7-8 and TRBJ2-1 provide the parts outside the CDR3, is GAGVSQSPRYKVAKRGQDVALRCDPISGHVSLFWYQQALGQGPEFLTYFQNEAQLDKSGLPSDRFFAERPEGSVSTLKIQRTQQEDSAVYLCASSLAFTGSYNEQFFGPGTRLTVL.

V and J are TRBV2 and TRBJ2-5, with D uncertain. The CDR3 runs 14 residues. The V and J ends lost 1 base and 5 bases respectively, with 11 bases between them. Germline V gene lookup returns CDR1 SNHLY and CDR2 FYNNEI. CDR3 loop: CASSEGKFAETQYF. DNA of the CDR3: TGTGCCAGCAGTGAAGGCAAGTTCGCGGAGACCCAGTACTTC.

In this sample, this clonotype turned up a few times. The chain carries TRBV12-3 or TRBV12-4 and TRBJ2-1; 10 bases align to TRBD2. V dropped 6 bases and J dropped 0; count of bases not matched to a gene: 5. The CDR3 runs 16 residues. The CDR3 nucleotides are TGTGCCAGCAGGCCTGAGCGGGGGGGCTCCTACAATGAGCAGTTCTTC. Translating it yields CASRPERGGSYNEQFF.

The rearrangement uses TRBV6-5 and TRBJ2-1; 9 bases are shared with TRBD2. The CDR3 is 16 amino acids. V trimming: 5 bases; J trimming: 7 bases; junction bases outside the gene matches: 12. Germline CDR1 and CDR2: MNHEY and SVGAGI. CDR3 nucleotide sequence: TGTGCCAGCAGTCCCCTGGGCCTAGCGGGACATAATGAGCAGTTCTTC. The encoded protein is CASSPLGLAGHNEQFF.

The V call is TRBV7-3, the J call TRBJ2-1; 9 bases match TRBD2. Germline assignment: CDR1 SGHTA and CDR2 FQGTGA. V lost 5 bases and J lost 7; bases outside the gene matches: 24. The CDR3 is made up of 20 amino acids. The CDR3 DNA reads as TGTGCCAGCAGCCTACTCGGGGGGGCTTCTTATGGACTAGCGATAAATGAGCAGTTCTTC. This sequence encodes CASSLLGGASYGLAINEQFF.

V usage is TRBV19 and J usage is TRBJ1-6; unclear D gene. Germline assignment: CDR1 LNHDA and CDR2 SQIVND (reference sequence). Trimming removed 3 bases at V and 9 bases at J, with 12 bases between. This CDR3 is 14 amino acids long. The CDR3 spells CASSMGGTLSPLHF. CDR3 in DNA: TGTGCCAGTAGTATGGGAGGAACCCTTTCACCCCTCCACTTT.

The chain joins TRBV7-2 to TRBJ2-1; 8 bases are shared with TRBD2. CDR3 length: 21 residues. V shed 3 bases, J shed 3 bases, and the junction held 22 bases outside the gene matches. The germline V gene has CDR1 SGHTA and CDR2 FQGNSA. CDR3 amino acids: CASSFAPFTLSGRNLYNEQFF. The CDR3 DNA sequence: TGTGCCAGCAGCTTCGCCCCTTTCACCCTCAGCGGGAGAAACCTCTACAATGAGCAGTTCTTC.

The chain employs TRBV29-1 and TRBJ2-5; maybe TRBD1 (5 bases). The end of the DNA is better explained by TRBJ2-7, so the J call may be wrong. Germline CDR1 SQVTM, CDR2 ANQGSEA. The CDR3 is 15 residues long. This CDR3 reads CSVVERQGATDEQYF. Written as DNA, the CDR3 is TGCAGCGTCGTGGAACGGCAGGGCGCGACGGACGAGCAGTACTTC.

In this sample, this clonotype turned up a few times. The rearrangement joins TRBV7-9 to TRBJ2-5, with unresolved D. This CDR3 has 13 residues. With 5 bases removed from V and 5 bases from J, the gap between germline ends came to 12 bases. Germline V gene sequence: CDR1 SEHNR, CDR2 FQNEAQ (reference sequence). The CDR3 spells CASSPLPGETQYF. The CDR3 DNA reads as TGTGCCAGCAGCCCCCTCCCCGGGGAGACCCAGTACTTC.

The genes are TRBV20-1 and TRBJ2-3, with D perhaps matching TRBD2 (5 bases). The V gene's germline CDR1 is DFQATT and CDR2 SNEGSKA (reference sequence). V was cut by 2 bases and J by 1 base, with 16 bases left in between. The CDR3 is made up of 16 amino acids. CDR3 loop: CSARRGVELRTDTQYF. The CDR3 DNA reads TGCAGTGCTAGACGGGGAGTGGAGCTACGCACAGATACGCAGTATTTT.

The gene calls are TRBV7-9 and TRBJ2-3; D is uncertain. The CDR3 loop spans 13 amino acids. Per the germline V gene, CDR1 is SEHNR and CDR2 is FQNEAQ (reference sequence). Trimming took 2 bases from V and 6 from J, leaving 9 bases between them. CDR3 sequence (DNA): TGTGCCAGCAGCTTACTCGCACCGGATACGCAGTATTTT. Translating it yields CASSLLAPDTQYF. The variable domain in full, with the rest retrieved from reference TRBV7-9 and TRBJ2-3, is DTGVSQNPRHKITKRGQNVTFRCDPISEHNRLYWYRQTLGQGPEFLTYFQNEAQLEKSRLLSDRFSAERPKGSFSTLEIQRTEQGDSAMYLCASSLLAPDTQYFGPGTRLTVL.